This T cell receptor (beta chain) was identified in a study of shared clonotypes between healthy human individuals. Profiled with immunoSEQ multiplex PCR; TCRdb holds only in-frame clones, not every one. The table lists 470,000 or so clones, approximately 80% of them singletons. There were only Caucasian adults among the donors, and all lived in Nashville, Tennessee. V dropped 2 bases and J dropped 1; count of bases not matched to a gene: 9. This CDR3 spans 17 amino acids. Germline V gene sequence: CDR1 ENHRY, CDR2 SYGVKD. Sequencing was done on a sample of PBMCs. The rearrangement links TRBV10-3 to TRBJ2-7, with 9 bases identical to TRBD2. The source is a middle-aged woman in good health. Some clones in this sample may be carry-over from other donors' samples. The CDR3 sequence is CAISEKDVAGGSYEQYF. Here the CDR3 DNA reads TGTGCCATCAGTGAGAAAGATGTGGCGGGAGGGTCCTACGAGCAGTACTTC.